This paragraph covers one T cell receptor (beta chain) sequence. Germline values: CDR1 SGHAT, CDR2 FQNNGV. Trimming pared 5 bases from V and 2 bases from J, leaving 16 bases between. CDR3 length equals 16 residues. This record comes from a study of T cells in localized non-small cell lung cancer. Assay used: immunoSEQ multiplex PCR; TCRdb lists only in-frame clones, some missing. The sample lists roughly 53,000 clones; roughly 83% were seen once. The clonotype comes from a man between 40 and 70 years old with stage III lung adenocarcinoma. The chain is built from TRBV11-2 and TRBJ1-3; D is possibly TRBD1 (6 bases). The sequencing used peripheral blood mononuclear cells, collected before any cancer treatment. As DNA, the CDR3 is TGTGCCAGCAGCCCCAATCGGGGGACACCTGGAAACACCATATATTTT. This gives the protein CASSPNRGTPGNTIYF.